This T cell receptor beta chain was obtained from a study of blood T cell repertoires in COVID-19. About the research overall: The United States, Italy and Spain supplied acute and convalescent COVID-19 samples. Sources were T cells, B-cell-depleted T cells, or PBMCs; the material itself was cDNA or gDNA.

As processed by the authors: How many nucleated cells were present was estimated from reference gene primer amplification. Sequencing used immunoSEQ multiplex PCR; TCRdb keeps in-frame clones, though not all of them. Clonal size and the V and J genes are those of that table, whereas D and trimming came from the DNA. Among almost 200,000 clones listed, roughly 90% were seen once. CDR1 and CDR2 from the germline V gene are MDHEN and SYDVKM. The CDR3 covers 16 residues. V lost 3 bases, J lost 3 bases, and 8 bases stayed unmatched. The genes are TRBV28 and TRBJ2-4, with 7 bases that match TRBD2. This TCR derives from a woman aged 70-85 years with acute or convalescent COVID-19. The sequenced material came from peripheral blood. This CDR3 is CASSFLAGAGKNIQYF. CDR3 DNA sequence: TGTGCCAGCAGTTTTTTGGCGGGAGCGGGCAAAAACATTCAGTACTTC.